The entry below gives a single T cell receptor (beta chain) sequence along with its context. Its antigen is not identified. The study drew its donors from healthy HIV-negative adults without recent acute infections or vaccinations. The study separated CD4+ cells into CD45RA+ naive and CD45RA-negative memory subsets. The entry originates in a study of shared clonotypes between healthy human individuals. Study results and limitations: Compared with clonotypes that all four donors shared, non-shared clonotypes had lower generation probabilities.

TCRdb's table, derived via immunoSEQ multiplex PCR, lists solely in-frame clones and lacks some. The data show 1 million to 1.3 million clones, about 80% seen once. Germline loops: CDR1 SGHTA, CDR2 FQGTGA. This CDR3 is built from 15 residues. After removal of 5 bases from V and 1 base from J, the junction contained 4 bases not matched to a gene. This clonotype was obtained from a man in his late teens or twenties in good health. Some clones in this sample may be carry-over from other donors' samples. The chain is built from TRBV7-3 and TRBJ2-2, with TRBD2 identical over 7 bases. The material sequenced was memory CD4+ T cells from PBMCs. Subset meaning: CD45RA-negative fraction. The CDR3 region is CASSPQRGNTGELFF. CDR3 sequence (DNA): TGTGCCAGCAGCCCCCAGCGGGGGAACACCGGGGAGCTGTTTTTT.